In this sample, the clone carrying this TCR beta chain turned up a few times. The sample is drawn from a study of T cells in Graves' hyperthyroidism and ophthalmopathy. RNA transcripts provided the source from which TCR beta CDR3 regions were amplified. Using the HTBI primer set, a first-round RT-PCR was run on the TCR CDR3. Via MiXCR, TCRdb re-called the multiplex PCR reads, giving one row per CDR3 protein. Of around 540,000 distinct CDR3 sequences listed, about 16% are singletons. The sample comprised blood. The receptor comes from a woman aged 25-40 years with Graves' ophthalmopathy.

The CDR3: CASSREGESYNEQFF. As DNA, the CDR3 is TGTGCCAGTAGTAGAGAGGGGGAGAGCTACAATGAGCAGTTCTTC. The chain employs TRBV19 and TRBJ2-1; D is perhaps TRBD1 (6 bases). Germline CDR1 reads LNHDA; CDR2 reads SQIVND (reference sequence). The V end lost 4 bases, the J end lost 3 bases, and 13 bases lay between the germline ends. CDR3 size: 15 residues. The full variable domain, in which reference TRBV19 and TRBJ2-1 provide the parts outside the CDR3, is DGGITQSPKYLFRKEGQNVTLSCEQNLNHDAMYWYRQDPGQGLRLIYYSQIVNDFQKGDIAEGYSVSREKKESFPLTVTSAQKNPTAFYLCASSREGESYNEQFFGPGTRLTVL.